These T cell receptor beta chains were read from a single sample in a study of blood T cell repertoires in COVID-19. Method: immunoSEQ multiplex PCR; TCRdb's copy keeps in-frame clones and lacks some. This table holds about 190,000 clones, 70% to 90% found once. Sequencing was done on a sample of peripheral blood. The receptors originated from a man in his 60s with active or convalescent COVID-19. The CDR3 runs from the conserved cysteine through the conserved F or W. Fields, in order: V gene, J gene, CDR3 length, D gene, clone size, CDR3 protein, CDR3 DNA. The D gene is left open where the match is weak. Size is omitted from some rows. Given values are once, few, many or a class for expanded clones.

V: TRBV5-1; J: TRBJ1-1; length: 9; D: .; size: .; CDR3: CASSPSPFF; DNA: TGCGCCAGCAGCCCGTCCCCTTTCTTT
V: TRBV19; J: TRBJ2-4; length: 20; D: TRBD2; size: once; CDR3: CASSLSGTSGVRVAKNIQYF; DNA: TGTGCCAGTAGTTTGTCCGGGACTAGCGGGGTTCGTGTAGCCAAAAACATTCAGTACTTC
V: TRBV19; J: TRBJ1-3; length: 15; D: TRBD1; size: .; CDR3: CASSIWDSSGNTIYF; DNA: TGTGCCAGTAGTATTTGGGACAGCTCTGGAAACACCATATATTTT
V: TRBV6-5; J: TRBJ2-7; length: 16; D: .; size: .; CDR3: CASSYSNSGISYEQYF; DNA: TGTGCCAGCAGTTACTCGAACTCAGGGATCTCCTACGAGCAGTACTTC
V: TRBV21-1; J: TRBJ2-5; length: 17; D: .; size: .; CDR3: CASSKLTWDRGQETQYF; DNA: TGTGCCAGCAGCAAATTAACTTGGGACAGGGGCCAAGAGACCCAGTACTTC
V: TRBV19; J: TRBJ1-2; length: 15; D: TRBD1; size: .; CDR3: CASSNDGTGGWGYTF; DNA: TGTGCCAGTAGTAACGACGGGACAGGGGGCTGGGGCTACACCTTC
V: TRBV5-1; J: TRBJ1-6; length: 15; D: TRBD1; size: .; CDR3: CASSLGTGVDSPLHF; DNA: TGCGCCAGCAGCTTGGGGACAGGGGTGGATTCACCCCTCCACTTT
V: TRBV2; J: TRBJ2-1; length: 13; D: TRBD2; size: .; CDR3: CASSWTRDNEQFF; DNA: TGTGCCAGCAGTTGGACTAGAGACAATGAGCAGTTCTTC
V: TRBV10-3; J: TRBJ1-6; length: 15; D: TRBD1; size: .; CDR3: CAISELDRANSPLHF; DNA: TGTGCCATCAGTGAGTTAGACAGGGCCAATTCACCCCTCCACTTT
V: TRBV24-1; J: TRBJ1-1; length: 17; D: .; size: .; CDR3: CATSDLSPYPGDTEAFF; DNA: TGTGCCACCAGTGATTTGAGTCCATACCCGGGGGACACTGAAGCTTTCTTT
V: TRBV12-5; J: TRBJ1-5; length: 16; D: TRBD1; size: .; CDR3: CASGLGGTGGNQPQHF; DNA: TGTGCTAGTGGTTTGGGGGGGACAGGAGGTAATCAGCCCCAGCATTTT
V: TRBV10-3; J: TRBJ1-2; length: 13; D: .; size: .; CDR3: CAISAGRGYGYTF; DNA: TGTGCCATCAGTGCGGGGCGGGGCTATGGCTACACCTTC
V: TRBV18; J: TRBJ1-6; length: 15; D: TRBD1; size: .; CDR3: CASSQGQVTNSPLHF; DNA: TGTGCCAGCTCACAGGGACAGGTGACTAATTCACCCCTCCACTTT
V: TRBV29-1; J: TRBJ1-1; length: 13; D: .; size: .; CDR3: CSAVTGTNTEAFF; DNA: TGCAGCGCCGTAACAGGAACGAACACTGAAGCTTTCTTT
V: TRBV12-3/TRBV12-4; J: TRBJ1-2; length: 12; D: .; size: .; CDR3: CASSLLVAGYTF; DNA: TGTGCCAGCAGTTTACTGGTGGCTGGCTACACCTTC
V: TRBV2; J: TRBJ1-1; length: 11; D: .; size: .; CDR3: CASGAHTEAFF; DNA: TGTGCCAGCGGAGCCCACACTGAAGCTTTCTTT
V: TRBV2; J: TRBJ1-5; length: 15; D: TRBD1; size: few; CDR3: CASTEQGNGNQPQHF; DNA: TGTGCCAGCACCGAACAGGGGAATGGCAATCAGCCCCAGCATTTT
V: TRBV6-5; J: TRBJ2-3; length: 14; D: .; size: .; CDR3: CASSLRTVTDTQYF; DNA: TGTGCCAGCAGCCTTCGGACAGTCACAGATACGCAGTATTTT
V: TRBV6-2/TRBV6-3; J: TRBJ1-1; length: 14; D: .; size: .; CDR3: CASSHLQGNTEAFF; DNA: TGTGCCAGCAGTCACCTCCAGGGAAACACTGAAGCTTTCTTT
V: TRBV5-1; J: TRBJ2-7; length: 15; D: TRBD2; size: once; CDR3: CASRSASGGRYEQYF; DNA: TGCGCCAGCAGATCGGCTAGCGGGGGCCGCTACGAGCAGTACTTC
V: TRBV21-1; J: TRBJ2-7; length: 19; D: .; size: once; CDR3: CASQQESGTLGAFDYEQYF; DNA: TGTGCCAGTCAGCAAGAATCCGGGACGTTGGGGGCGTTCGACTACGAGCAGTACTTC
V: TRBV9; J: TRBJ2-1; length: 17; D: TRBD2; size: once; CDR3: CASSPSPTRTSGDGQFF; DNA: TGTGCCAGCAGCCCGAGCCCCACCAGGACTAGCGGGGATGGGCAGTTCTTC
V: TRBV18; J: TRBJ2-6; length: 15; D: .; size: .; CDR3: CASSSSSPGANVLTF; DNA: TGTGCCAGCTCATCTAGCTCCCCCGGGGCCAACGTCCTGACTTTC
V: TRBV9; J: TRBJ2-1; length: 13; D: .; size: .; CDR3: CASSGEPRNEQFF; DNA: TGTGCCAGCAGCGGGGAGCCTCGGAATGAGCAGTTCTTC
V: TRBV2; J: TRBJ1-1; length: 17; D: TRBD1; size: .; CDR3: CASSFIGTGAQNTEAFF; DNA: TGTGCCAGCAGCTTTATAGGGACAGGGGCCCAGAACACTGAAGCTTTCTTT
V: TRBV30; J: TRBJ2-7; length: 12; D: TRBD1; size: once; CDR3: CAWSPGGREQYF; DNA: TGTGCCTGGAGTCCAGGGGGACGCGAGCAGTACTTC